This TCR beta chain was identified during a study of CD8 T cells in ankylosing spondylitis. TCRdb called the 5' RACE reads again in MiXCR, with one record for every CDR3 protein. The sample carries approximately 240,000 distinct CDR3 sequences, about 24% recorded once. The CDR3 sequence is 16 residues long. The V end lost 0 bases, the J end lost 0 bases, and 9 bases lay between the germline ends. Germline V gene data show CDR1 as MNHEY and CDR2 as SVGAGI. Sequences were obtained from blood, either unsorted or a sorted T cell fraction (not recorded which). The origin of this receptor is a male donor with ankylosing spondylitis or in good health (not recorded which). V usage is TRBV6-5 and J usage is TRBJ1-3; no definite D call. The CDR3 here is CASSYSSRSSGNTIYF. In DNA form, the CDR3 reads TGTGCCAGCAGTTACTCTAGCCGGAGCTCTGGAAACACCATATATTTT.